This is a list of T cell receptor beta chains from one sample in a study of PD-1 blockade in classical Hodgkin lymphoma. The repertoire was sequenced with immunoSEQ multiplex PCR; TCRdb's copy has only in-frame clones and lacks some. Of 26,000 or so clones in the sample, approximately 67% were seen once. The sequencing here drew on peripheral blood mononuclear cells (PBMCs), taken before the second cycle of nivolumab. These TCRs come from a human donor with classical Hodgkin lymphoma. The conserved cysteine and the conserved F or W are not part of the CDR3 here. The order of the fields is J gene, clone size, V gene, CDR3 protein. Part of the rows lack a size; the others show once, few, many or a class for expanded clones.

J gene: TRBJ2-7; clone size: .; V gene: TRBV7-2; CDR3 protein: ASSSRRQGISEQY
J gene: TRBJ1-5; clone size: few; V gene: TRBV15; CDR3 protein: ATSTPDRGRSGQPQH
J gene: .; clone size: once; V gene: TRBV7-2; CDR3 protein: ASSPAPGGYEQY
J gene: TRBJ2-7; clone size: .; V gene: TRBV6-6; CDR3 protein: ASRNRQGWNEQY
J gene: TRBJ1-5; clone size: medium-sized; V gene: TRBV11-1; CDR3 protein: ASSLGTVLNQPQH
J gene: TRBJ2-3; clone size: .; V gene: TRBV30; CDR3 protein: AWGLAGGGDTQY
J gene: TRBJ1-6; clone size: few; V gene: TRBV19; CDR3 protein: ASRHRDRDNSPLH
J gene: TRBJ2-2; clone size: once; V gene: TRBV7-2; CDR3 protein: ASSLGVYGELF
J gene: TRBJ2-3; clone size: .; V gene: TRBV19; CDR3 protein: ASSRAAVDTQY
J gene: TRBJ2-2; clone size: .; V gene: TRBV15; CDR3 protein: ATSRLPGTGNTGELF
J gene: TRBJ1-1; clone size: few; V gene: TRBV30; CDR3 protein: ACTGWEAEAF
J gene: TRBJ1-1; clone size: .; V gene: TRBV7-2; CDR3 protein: ASSVSGRSEAF
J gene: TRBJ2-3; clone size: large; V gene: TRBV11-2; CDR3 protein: ASSPSQDTQY
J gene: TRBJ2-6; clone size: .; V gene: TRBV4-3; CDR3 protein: ASSPTPAPTSGANVLT
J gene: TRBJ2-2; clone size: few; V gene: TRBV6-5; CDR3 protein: ASSYSWGGTGELF
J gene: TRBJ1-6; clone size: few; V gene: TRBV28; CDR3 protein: ASSVLDGDNSPLH
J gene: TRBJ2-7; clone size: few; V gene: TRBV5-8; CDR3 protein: ASSFDRVVFYEQY
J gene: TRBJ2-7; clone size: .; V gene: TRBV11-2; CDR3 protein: ASSLVDAGGRWQY
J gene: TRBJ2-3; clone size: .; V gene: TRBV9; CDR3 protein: ASSVDGYADTQY
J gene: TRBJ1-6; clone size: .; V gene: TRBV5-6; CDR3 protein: ASRKSGTANSPLH
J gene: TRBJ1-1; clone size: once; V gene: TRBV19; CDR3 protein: ASREGGAGTEAF
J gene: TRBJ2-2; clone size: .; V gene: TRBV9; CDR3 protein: ASSVVAGNTGELF
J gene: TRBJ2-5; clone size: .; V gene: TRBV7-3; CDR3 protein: ASSLNSGRWETQY
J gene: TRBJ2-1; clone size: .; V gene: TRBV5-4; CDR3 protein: ASSSDQGEL
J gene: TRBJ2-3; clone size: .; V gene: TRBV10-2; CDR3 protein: ASRVSPARTDTQY
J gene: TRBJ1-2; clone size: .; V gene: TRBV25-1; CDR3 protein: ASSELSNYGYT
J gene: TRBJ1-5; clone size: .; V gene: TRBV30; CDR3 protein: AWSPGVRQPQH
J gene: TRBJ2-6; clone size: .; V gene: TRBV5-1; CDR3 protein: ASSLVGSGANVLT
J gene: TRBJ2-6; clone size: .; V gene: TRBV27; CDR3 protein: ASRTTGANVLT
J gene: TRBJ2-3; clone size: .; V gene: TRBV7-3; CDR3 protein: ASSPGDRVTDTQY
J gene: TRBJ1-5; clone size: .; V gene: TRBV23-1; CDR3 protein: ASSHSVHSNQPQH
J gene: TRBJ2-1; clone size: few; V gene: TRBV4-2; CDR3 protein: ASSQDLANEQF
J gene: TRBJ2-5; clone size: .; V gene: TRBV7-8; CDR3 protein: ASSFDRGETQY
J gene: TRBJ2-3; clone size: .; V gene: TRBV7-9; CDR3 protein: ASSLGLAASTDTQY
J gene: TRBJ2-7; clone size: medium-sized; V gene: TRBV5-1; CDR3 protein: ASSLERYYEQY
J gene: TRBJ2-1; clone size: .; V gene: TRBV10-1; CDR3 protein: ASSFSVGAEQF
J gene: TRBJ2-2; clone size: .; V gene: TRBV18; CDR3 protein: ASSPQIAGTEITGELF
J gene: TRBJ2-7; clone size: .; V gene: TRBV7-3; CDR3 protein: ASSLRGGVEQY
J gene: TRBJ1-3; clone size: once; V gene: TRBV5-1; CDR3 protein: ASSSQTHGTGNTIY
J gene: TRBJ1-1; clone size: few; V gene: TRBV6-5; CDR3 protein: ASTASGSTEAF
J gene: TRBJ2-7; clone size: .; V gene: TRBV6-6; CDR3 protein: ASKGAGEQY
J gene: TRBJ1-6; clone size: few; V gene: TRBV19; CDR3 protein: ASSMGDPMDSPLH
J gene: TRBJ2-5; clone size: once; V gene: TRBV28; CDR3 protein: ASGSGGAPLETQY
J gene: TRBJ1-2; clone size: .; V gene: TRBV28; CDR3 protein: ATTPLGHRDYGYT
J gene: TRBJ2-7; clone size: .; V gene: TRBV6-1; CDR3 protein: ASSPRGGRNEQY
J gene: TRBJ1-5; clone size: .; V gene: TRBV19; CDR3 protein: ASSPGQTVNQPQH
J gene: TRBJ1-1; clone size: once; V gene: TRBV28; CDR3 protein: ASSLETPSEAF
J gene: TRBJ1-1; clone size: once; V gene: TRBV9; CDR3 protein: ASSVEGGSSEAF
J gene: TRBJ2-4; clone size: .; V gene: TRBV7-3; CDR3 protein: ASSLGGQGKGLGIQY
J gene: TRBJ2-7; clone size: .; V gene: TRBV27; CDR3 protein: ASSLFRGGETTF
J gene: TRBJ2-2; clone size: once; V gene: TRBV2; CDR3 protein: ASSRDLGGVF